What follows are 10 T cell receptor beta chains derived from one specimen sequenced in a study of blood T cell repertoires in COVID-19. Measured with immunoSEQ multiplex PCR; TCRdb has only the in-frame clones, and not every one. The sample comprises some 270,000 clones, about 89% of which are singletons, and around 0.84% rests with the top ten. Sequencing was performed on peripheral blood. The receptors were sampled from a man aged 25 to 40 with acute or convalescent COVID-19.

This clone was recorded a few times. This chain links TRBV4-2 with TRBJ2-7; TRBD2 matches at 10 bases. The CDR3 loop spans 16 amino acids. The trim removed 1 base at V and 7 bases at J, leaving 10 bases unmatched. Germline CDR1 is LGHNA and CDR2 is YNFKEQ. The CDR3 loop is CASSQAGASGSEEQYF. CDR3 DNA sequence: TGTGCCAGCAGCCAAGCTGGGGCTAGCGGGAGTGAAGAGCAGTACTTC.

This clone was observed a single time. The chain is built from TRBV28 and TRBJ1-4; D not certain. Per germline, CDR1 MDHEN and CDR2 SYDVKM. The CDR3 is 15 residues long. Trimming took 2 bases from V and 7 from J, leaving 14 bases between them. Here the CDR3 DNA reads TGTGCCAGCAGTTTAAATCTAGAGGGTGTTGAAAAACTGTTTTTT. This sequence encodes CASSLNLEGVEKLFF.

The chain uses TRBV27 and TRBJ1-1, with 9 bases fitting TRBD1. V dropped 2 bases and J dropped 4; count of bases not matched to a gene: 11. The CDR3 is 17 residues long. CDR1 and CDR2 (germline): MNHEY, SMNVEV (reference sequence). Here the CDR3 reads CASSLRPWTGAPTEAFF. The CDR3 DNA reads TGTGCCAGCAGTTTAAGGCCTTGGACAGGGGCTCCCACTGAAGCTTTCTTT.

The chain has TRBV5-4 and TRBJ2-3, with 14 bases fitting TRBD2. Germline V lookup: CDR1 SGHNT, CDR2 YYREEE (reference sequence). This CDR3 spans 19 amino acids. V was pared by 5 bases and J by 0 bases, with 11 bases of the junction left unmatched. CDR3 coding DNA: TGTGCCAGCAGTTCAAAACGACTAGCGGGGGGGGCTAGCACAGATACGCAGTATTTT. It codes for CASSSKRLAGGASTDTQYF.

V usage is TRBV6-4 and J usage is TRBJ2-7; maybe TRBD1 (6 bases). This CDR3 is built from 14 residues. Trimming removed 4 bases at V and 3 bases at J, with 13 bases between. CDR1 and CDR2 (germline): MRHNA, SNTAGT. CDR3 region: CASSVLGTYYEQYF. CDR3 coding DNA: TGTGCCAGCAGTGTTTTGGGGACATACTACGAGCAGTACTTC.

The CDR3 DNA reads as TGTGCCTGGAGTGGAAAAGAGGGTGTCAATTCACCCCTCCACTTT. This encodes CAWSGKEGVNSPLHF. The chain carries TRBV30 and TRBJ1-6; D not certain. CDR3 length equals 15 residues. V was pared by 1 base and J by 7 bases, with 14 bases between. Germline values: CDR1 GTSNPN, CDR2 SVGIG (reference sequence).

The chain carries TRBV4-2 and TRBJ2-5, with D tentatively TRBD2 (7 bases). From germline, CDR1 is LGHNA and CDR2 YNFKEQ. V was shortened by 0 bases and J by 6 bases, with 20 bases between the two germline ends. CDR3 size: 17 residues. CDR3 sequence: CASSQEGGGWRGKTQYF. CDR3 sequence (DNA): TGTGCCAGCAGCCAAGAAGGGGGGGGATGGCGGGGTAAGACCCAGTACTTC.

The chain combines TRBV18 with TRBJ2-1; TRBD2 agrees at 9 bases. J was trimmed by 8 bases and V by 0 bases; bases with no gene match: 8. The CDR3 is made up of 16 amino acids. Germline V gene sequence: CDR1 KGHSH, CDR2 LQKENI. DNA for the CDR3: TGTGCCAGCTCACCACCTTCCGCGGGAGGGAGAGATGAGCAGTTCTTC. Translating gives CASSPPSAGGRDEQFF.

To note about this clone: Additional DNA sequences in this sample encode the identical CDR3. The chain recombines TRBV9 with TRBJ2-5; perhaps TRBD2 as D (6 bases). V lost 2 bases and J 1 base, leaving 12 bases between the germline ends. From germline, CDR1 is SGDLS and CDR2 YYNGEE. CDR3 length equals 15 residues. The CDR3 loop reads CASSVGGTGQETQYF. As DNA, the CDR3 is TGTGCCAGCAGCGTCGGGGGTACGGGCCAAGAGACCCAGTACTTC. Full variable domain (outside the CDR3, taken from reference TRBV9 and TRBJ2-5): DSGVTQTPKHLITATGQRVTLRCSPRSGDLSVYWYQQSLDQGLQFLIQYYNGEERAKGNILERFSAQQFPDLHSELNLSSLELGDSALYFCASSVGGTGQETQYFGPGTRLLVL.

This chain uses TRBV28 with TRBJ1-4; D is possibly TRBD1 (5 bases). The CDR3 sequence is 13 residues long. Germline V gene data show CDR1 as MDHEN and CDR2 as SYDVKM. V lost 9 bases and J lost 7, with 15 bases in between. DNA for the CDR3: TGTGCCAGTCAGGGCTCTCTTCTTGAAAAACTGTTTTTT. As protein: CASQGSLLEKLFF.